The source of this T cell receptor beta chain is a study of blood T cell repertoires in COVID-19. Study-level information: COVID-19 samples from acute and convalescent phases originated in the United States, Italy and Spain. Sample material is recorded as cDNA or gDNA derived from T cells, B-cell-depleted T cells, or PBMCs.

Unmatched junction bases numbered 6, after V lost 7 bases and J lost 9 bases. Germline CDR1 MDHEN, CDR2 SYDVKM. CDR3 length: 13 residues. Original processing methods: Amplification with reference gene primers provided the estimates of nucleated cell counts. Sequencing used immunoSEQ multiplex PCR; TCRdb keeps in-frame clones, though not all of them. D and trimming were read from the DNA, whereas the V and J calls and clone size are those reported in that table. This sample yields about 110,000 clones, of which approximately 67% are seen a single time; 7.6% belongs to the top ten. This chain connects TRBV28 to TRBJ1-6; 7 bases line up with TRBD1. The source of this sequence is an older woman with acute or convalescent COVID-19. Sample: peripheral blood. The CDR3 DNA reads as TGTGCCAGCATAAAGACAGGGTCTTCACCCCTCCACTTT. Its protein is CASIKTGSSPLHF.